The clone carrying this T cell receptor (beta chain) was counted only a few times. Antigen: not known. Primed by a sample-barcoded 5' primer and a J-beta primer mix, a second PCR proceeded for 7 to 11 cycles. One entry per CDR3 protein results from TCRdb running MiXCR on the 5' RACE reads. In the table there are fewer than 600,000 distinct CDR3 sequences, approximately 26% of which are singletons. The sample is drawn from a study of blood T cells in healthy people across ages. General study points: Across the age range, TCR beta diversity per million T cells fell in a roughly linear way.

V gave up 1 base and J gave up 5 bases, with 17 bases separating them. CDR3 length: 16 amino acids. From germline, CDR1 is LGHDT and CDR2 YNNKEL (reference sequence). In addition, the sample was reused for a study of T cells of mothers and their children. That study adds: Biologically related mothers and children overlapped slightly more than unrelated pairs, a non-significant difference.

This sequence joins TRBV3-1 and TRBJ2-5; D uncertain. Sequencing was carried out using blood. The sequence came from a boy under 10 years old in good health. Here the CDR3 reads CASSQGSRFTEETQYF. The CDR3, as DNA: TGTGCCAGCAGCCAAGGCTCTAGATTTACCGAGGAGACCCAGTACTTC.